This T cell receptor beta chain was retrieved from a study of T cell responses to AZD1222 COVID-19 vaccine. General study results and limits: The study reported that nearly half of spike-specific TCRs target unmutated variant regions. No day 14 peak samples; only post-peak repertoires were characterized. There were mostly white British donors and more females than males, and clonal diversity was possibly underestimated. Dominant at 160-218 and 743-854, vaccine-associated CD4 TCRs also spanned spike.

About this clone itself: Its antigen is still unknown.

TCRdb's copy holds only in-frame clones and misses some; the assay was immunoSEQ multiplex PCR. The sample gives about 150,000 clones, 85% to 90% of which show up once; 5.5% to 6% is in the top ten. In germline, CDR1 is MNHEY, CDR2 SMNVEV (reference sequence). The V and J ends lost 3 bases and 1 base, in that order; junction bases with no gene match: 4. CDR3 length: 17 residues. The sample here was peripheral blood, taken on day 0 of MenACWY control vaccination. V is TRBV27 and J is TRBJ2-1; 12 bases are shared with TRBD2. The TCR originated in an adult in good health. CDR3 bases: TGTGCCAGCAGTTTCCTTACTAGCGGGAGGTCCTACAATGAGCAGTTCTTC. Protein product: CASSFLTSGRSYNEQFF.